These 28 T cell receptor beta chains originate from one sample sequenced in a study of CD8+ T cells in alopecia areata. As the sequencing template, cDNA was produced by extracting RNA and reverse transcribing it. Measured with immunoSEQ multiplex PCR; TCRdb has only the in-frame clones, and not every one. The sample yields about 150,000 clones, 47% seen once. Material: CD4+ T cells sorted from blood. These receptors all come from a human donor with alopecia areata.

This clone was picked up one time. Distinct nucleotide sequences in the sample also encode this CDR3. The chain recombines TRBV29-1 with TRBJ2-7; 7 bases are a match to TRBD1. This CDR3 contains 13 residues. Germline V gene lookup returns CDR1 SQVTM and CDR2 ANQGSEA. The ends lost 2 bases at V and 1 base at J; junction bases unmatched: 2. As DNA, the CDR3 is TGCAGCGTTGAAACAGGGGCGTCCTACGAGCAGTACTTC. Translated: CSVETGASYEQYF.

The chain joins TRBV4-2 to TRBJ2-5; perhaps TRBD2 as D (6 bases). CDR3 length equals 18 residues. V was clipped by 0 bases and J by 1 base, with 18 bases between them. Germline CDR1 is LGHNA and CDR2 is YNFKEQ. The CDR3 spells CASSQELTSAGTQETQYF. Written as DNA, the CDR3 is TGTGCCAGCAGCCAAGAGCTGACGAGTGCGGGAACCCAAGAGACCCAGTACTTC.

This clone is classed as medium-sized. The chain recombines TRBV6-5 with TRBJ2-3, with no clear D. Germline-derived CDR1 and CDR2 are MNHEY and SVGAGI. Trimming took 6 bases from V and 2 from J, leaving 9 bases between them. The CDR3 has 13 amino acids. The chain's CDR3 is CASSPVLTDTQYF. For the CDR3, the DNA is TGTGCCAGCAGCCCGGTCCTCACAGATACGCAGTATTTT.

This clone has more than one count but fewer than ten. The rearrangement joins TRBV4-1 to TRBJ2-1; 10 bases are shared with TRBD2. With V trimmed by 4 bases and J by 4 bases, 13 bases remained unmatched. The CDR3 sequence is 18 residues long. The germline V gene has CDR1 MGHRA and CDR2 YSYEKL. The DNA for the CDR3 is TGCGCCAGCAGCCCTTGGCCACTACTAGCGGGGATTTACAATGAGCAGTTCTTC. This translates into CASSPWPLLAGIYNEQFF.

The count of this clone is one. V usage is TRBV9 and J usage is TRBJ2-1; 8 bases line up with TRBD2. V was clipped by 2 bases and J by 6 bases; unmatched bases: 7. This CDR3 has 15 residues. Germline V gene sequence: CDR1 SGDLS, CDR2 YYNGEE. CDR3 DNA: TGTGCCAGCAGCGTTAAAGCGGGAGCCCCCAATGAGCAGTTCTTC. Residues: CASSVKAGAPNEQFF.

The chain joins TRBV2 to TRBJ1-5, with 7 bases identical to TRBD1. CDR3 size: 13 residues. In germline, CDR1 is SNHLY, CDR2 FYNNEI. The trim removed 7 bases at V and 6 bases at J, leaving 6 bases unmatched. CDR3 DNA sequence: TGTGCCAGCACCCAGGACAGGCGTCAGCCCCAGCATTTT. Protein: CASTQDRRQPQHF.

This clone came up a few times. V gene TRBV2 combines with J gene TRBJ2-3; TRBD2 agrees at 9 bases. Trimming removed 4 bases from V and 5 bases from J; junction bases left unmatched: 7. The CDR3 is made up of 15 amino acids. Germline loops: CDR1 SNHLY, CDR2 FYNNEI. The CDR3, as DNA: TGTGCCAGCAGTGGCGGGAGGGGACTTGGAGATACGCAGTATTTT. This encodes CASSGGRGLGDTQYF.

The chain is built from TRBV6-5 and TRBJ2-7, with 7 positions matching TRBD2. CDR1 is MNHEY and CDR2 is SVGAGI in the germline V gene. The CDR3 runs to 15 residues. With V trimmed by 2 bases and J by 4 bases, 8 bases remained unmatched. CDR3 DNA sequence: TGTGCCAGCAGTTACGTTGGAGGGAGGGGTTACGAGCAGTACTTC. Its translation is CASSYVGGRGYEQYF.

A word on this clone: One end of the junction fails to match germline, which may point to a read error. The same CDR3 arises from other DNA sequences in this sample as well. The chain uses TRBV29-1 and TRBJ2-2, with D perhaps TRBD2 (5 bases). This CDR3 has 12 residues. CDR1 and CDR2 from the germline V gene are SQVTM and ANQGSEA. CDR3 in DNA: TGCAGCGCTTTTCGGACGGCCGGGGAGCTGTTCTTT. It yields the protein CSAFRTAGELFF.

The chain employs TRBV20-1 and TRBJ2-3; TRBD2 is a possible D gene (5 bases). The germline CDR1 and CDR2 sequences are DFQATT and SNEGSKA (reference sequence). The CDR3 loop spans 11 amino acids. Trimming pared 8 bases from V and 8 bases from J, leaving 14 bases between. CDR3 loop: CSTKLVSTQYF. In DNA, the CDR3 is TGCAGTACCAAACTAGTATCTACGCAGTATTTT.

The V call is TRBV5-1, the J call TRBJ2-1; TRBD1 matches at 9 bases. V was clipped by 3 bases and J by 3 bases; unmatched bases: 4. This CDR3 spans 15 amino acids. Germline values: CDR1 SGHRS, CDR2 YFSETQ. CDR3 sequence reads: CASSSGQGDYNEQFF. CDR3 sequence (DNA): TGCGCCAGCAGCTCGGGACAGGGAGACTACAATGAGCAGTTCTTC.

This clone occurred a few times. V is TRBV25-1 and J is TRBJ1-2; D call uncertain. CDR1 and CDR2 from the germline V gene are MGHDK and SYGVNS. The V end lost 6 bases, the J end lost 7 bases, and 15 bases lay between the germline ends. There are 13 residues in the CDR3. For the CDR3, the DNA is TGTGCCAGCAGCTCAAATCCGACCGGTGGCTACACCTTC. It specifies CASSSNPTGGYTF.

On this clone: This specimen includes other DNA sequences encoding the same CDR3. The chain is built from TRBV29-1 and TRBJ1-5, with 9 positions matching TRBD1. V lost 4 bases and J lost 4; bases outside the gene matches: 5. The CDR3 sequence is 14 residues long. CDR1 is SQVTM and CDR2 is ANQGSEA in the germline V gene. CDR3 bases: TGCAGCGTTGGGGGACAGGGTTCGAATCAGCCCCAGCATTTT. Encoded protein: CSVGGQGSNQPQHF.

This clone was detected only once. The genes are TRBV9 and TRBJ2-7, with D possibly matching TRBD2 (5 bases). The ends were cut back, 0 bases at V and 8 bases at J, with 12 bases in the middle. CDR3 size: 13 residues. Germline V gives CDR1 SGDLS, CDR2 YYNGEE. Written as DNA, the CDR3 is TGTGCCAGCAGCGTAGAAGGCGGAGGCAAGCAGTACTTC. Its protein is CASSVEGGGKQYF.

The rearrangement links TRBV5-1 to TRBJ2-5, with 8 bases matching TRBD2. The length of the CDR3 is 15 residues. Germline V gives CDR1 SGHRS, CDR2 YFSETQ. The V gene end was trimmed by 1 base and the J gene end by 5 bases; junction bases not matched to a gene: 7. The CDR3 nucleotides read TGCGCCAGCAGCTTGACACTAGCGGTGGGGGAGACCCAGTACTTC. Protein: CASSLTLAVGETQYF.

This clone was seen just once. V gene TRBV5-1 combines with J gene TRBJ2-3, with D hard to call. Germline CDR1 SGHRS, CDR2 YFSETQ. The CDR3 runs to 14 residues. Deletions cut 2 bases from V and 5 bases from J, with 12 bases between. The CDR3 DNA reads as TGCGCCAGCAGCTTAGTGCGGCTAAGAGATACGCAGTATTTT. Translated, it gives CASSLVRLRDTQYF. Combining the CDR3 with reference TRBV5-1 and TRBJ2-3 gives the whole variable domain KAGVTQTPRYLIKTRGQQVTLSCSPISGHRSVSWYQQTPGQGLQFLFEYFSETQRNKGNFPGRFSGRQFSNSRSEMNVSTLELGDSALYLCASSLVRLRDTQYFGPGTRLTVL.

The chain recombines TRBV2 with TRBJ2-1; TRBD2 matches at 9 bases. With 6 bases clipped from V and 9 bases from J, the junction kept 9 bases outside the gene matches. CDR1 SNHLY and CDR2 FYNNEI come from the germline V gene. CDR3 length: 14 amino acids. CDR3 sequence: CASRREGEGAEQFF. The CDR3 coding sequence is TGTGCCAGCAGGCGGGAGGGAGAAGGCGCTGAGCAGTTCTTC.

V gene TRBV5-4 combines with J gene TRBJ2-7; TRBD1 matches at 11 bases. The J segment lost 10 bases and the V segment lost 4 bases, leaving 7 bases of the junction unmatched. The CDR3 runs 13 residues. CDR1 and CDR2 (germline): SGHNT, YYREEE (reference sequence). The CDR3: CASSPGTGGVQYF. The CDR3 DNA reads as TGTGCCAGCAGCCCAGGGACAGGGGGAGTCCAGTACTTC.

Regarding this clone: A junction boundary mismatches the germline segment, possibly from a read error. This sequence joins TRBV29-1 and TRBJ1-4; 10 nucleotides agree with TRBD1. The CDR3 runs to 14 residues. Germline lookup yields CDR1 SQVTM and CDR2 ANQGSEA. CDR3 region: CSVKDRGRNEKLFF. The CDR3 DNA reads as TGCAGCGTTAAAGACAGGGGGCGTAATGAAAAACTGTTTTTT.

This clone has a handful of counts. This chain connects TRBV7-8 to TRBJ2-1; D remains unclear. The germline CDR1 and CDR2 sequences are SGHVS and FQNEAQ. This CDR3 is built from 11 residues. Trimming removed 1 base at V and 10 bases at J, with 5 bases between. CDR3: CASSLGREQFF. The DNA of the CDR3 is TGTGCCAGCAGCTTAGGGCGAGAGCAGTTCTTC.

The chain has TRBV6-1 and TRBJ2-7, with D possibly TRBD1 on 5 matching bases. Germline V gene data show CDR1 as MNHNS and CDR2 as SASEGT. V was trimmed by 6 bases and J by 3 bases, leaving 15 bases between them. The CDR3 runs to 14 residues. The CDR3 spells CASRKVTADYEQYF. The DNA for the CDR3 is TGTGCCAGCAGAAAAGTGACAGCTGACTACGAGCAGTACTTC.

The rearrangement links TRBV2 to TRBJ1-5, with D maybe TRBD1 (6 bases). CDR3 length: 13 amino acids. Per the germline V gene, CDR1 is SNHLY and CDR2 is FYNNEI. V lost 5 bases and J 11 bases, leaving 16 bases between the germline ends. The CDR3 DNA sequence: TGTGCCAGCAGTCCAGGACAGCTAGGGACCCAGCATTTT. This gives the protein CASSPGQLGTQHF.

This clone showed up just a few times. The chain employs TRBV29-1 and TRBJ1-4; 9 bases fit TRBD1. The CDR3 runs 14 residues. V was clipped by 3 bases and J by 5 bases; unmatched bases: 4. Per germline, CDR1 SQVTM and CDR2 ANQGSEA. Written as DNA, the CDR3 is TGCAGCGTTGAGAGTGGGACAGGGAATGAAAAACTGTTTTTT. It yields the protein CSVESGTGNEKLFF.

The chain uses TRBV5-1 and TRBJ2-1; 11 bases agree with TRBD1. Per the germline V gene, CDR1 is SGHRS and CDR2 is YFSETQ. This CDR3 is 18 amino acids long. Trimming cost V 5 bases and J 3 bases; bases outside gene matches: 13. This CDR3 is CASSNGQGARRNYNEQFF. In nucleotides, the CDR3 is TGCGCCAGCAGTAACGGACAGGGGGCCCGACGGAACTACAATGAGCAGTTCTTC.

This chain connects TRBV27 to TRBJ2-7; 9 bases fit TRBD1. CDR1 is MNHEY and CDR2 is SMNVEV in the germline V gene (reference sequence). V lost 2 bases to trimming and J lost 0 bases; unmatched junction nucleotides: 5. The CDR3 totals 16 residues. The CDR3 spells CASSLRGTGSSYEQYF. The DNA for the CDR3 is TGTGCCAGCAGTTTACGTGGGACAGGGAGCTCCTACGAGCAGTACTTC.

The rearrangement links TRBV20-1 to TRBJ1-2; D gene uncertain. The CDR3 length is 11 residues. V gave up 4 bases and J gave up 4 bases, with 7 bases separating them. Germline CDR1 and CDR2: DFQATT and SNEGSKA (reference sequence). Here the CDR3 DNA reads TGCAGTGCTATAAGAGGCTATGGCTACACCTTC. It is translated as CSAIRGYGYTF.

This clone was picked up a small number of times. The V gene is TRBV2, the J gene TRBJ2-5; weak D call: TRBD1 (5 bases). The CDR3 loop spans 13 amino acids. In germline, CDR1 is SNHLY, CDR2 FYNNEI. Between the trimmed V and J ends, which lost 8 bases and 0 bases, there was a span of 10 bases. The chain's CDR3 is CASVRGNQETQYF. The DNA for the CDR3 is TGTGCCAGCGTAAGGGGCAACCAAGAGACCCAGTACTTC.

The chain employs TRBV5-1 and TRBJ1-1; 8 bases line up with TRBD1. CDR1 and CDR2 from the germline V gene are SGHRS and YFSETQ. V shed 4 bases and J 0 bases; nucleotides not matched to a gene: 5. This CDR3 is 15 amino acids long. CDR3 sequence reads: CASSPTGVMNTEAFF. CDR3 nucleotides: TGCGCCAGCAGCCCGACAGGGGTTATGAACACTGAAGCTTTCTTT.